These 6 T cell receptor beta chains share one sample of origin, sequenced in a study of blood T cell dynamics during melanoma immunotherapy. The time point was: week 3, after first cycle of checkpoint inhibitor. TCRdb's table, derived via immunoSEQ multiplex PCR, lists solely in-frame clones and lacks some. The listing contains dozens of clones. Sequenced material: naive CD8+ T cells from blood, taken from a patient treated with checkpoint blockade. These receptors all stem from a human donor with melanoma.

This clone was counted a single time. The chain joins TRBV5-8 to TRBJ1-2, with D unresolved. Trimming cost V 7 bases and J 4 bases, with 17 bases left between them. Per the germline V gene, CDR1 is SGHTS and CDR2 is YDEGEE. The CDR3 covers 14 residues. In DNA form, the CDR3 reads TGTGCCAGCCAAAATCCACGAAAGACCTATGGCTACACCTTC. Encoded protein: CASQNPRKTYGYTF.

The DNA of the CDR3 is TGTGCCAGTAGGAGCGGCCTCACAGATACGCAGTATTTT. Its translation: CASRSGLTDTQYF. The gene calls are TRBV19 and TRBJ2-3, with D possibly matching TRBD2 (5 bases). This CDR3 contains 13 residues. V was pared by 6 bases and J by 2 bases, with 9 bases between. Germline CDR1 and CDR2: LNHDA and SQIVND (reference sequence).

This chain joins TRBV18 and TRBJ1-5; TRBD1 agrees at 7 bases. CDR3 size: 14 residues. V trimming: 2 bases; J trimming: 6 bases; junction bases outside the gene matches: 4. Germline V gene lookup returns CDR1 KGHSH and CDR2 LQKENI. CDR3 nucleotides: TGTGCCAGCTCACCATCAGGGGGGAGTCAGCCCCAGCATTTT. This translates into CASSPSGGSQPQHF.

The gene calls are TRBV28 and TRBJ2-7, with D tentatively TRBD1 (6 bases). V lost 1 base, J lost 0 bases, and 7 bases lay in between. The CDR3 contains 14 residues. The germline V gene encodes CDR1 MDHEN and CDR2 SYDVKM. CDR3 sequence: CASSLSRGSYEQYF. In nucleotides, the CDR3 is TGTGCCAGCAGTTTATCCAGGGGCTCCTACGAGCAGTACTTC.

This chain connects TRBV7-6 to TRBJ2-5; 8 bases agree with TRBD2. The J call may not be correct, given that the DNA end is closer to TRBJ2-7. Germline CDR1 reads SGHVS; CDR2 reads FNYEAQ. The CDR3 is made up of 14 amino acids. The CDR3 coding sequence is TGTGCCAGCAGCCCAGGGACTAGTGGTGCCGAGCAGTACTTC. It specifies CASSPGTSGAEQYF.

The chain employs TRBV7-9 and TRBJ2-1; D uncertain. Trimming took off 1 base at V and 7 bases at J, with 5 bases between the two ends. The germline V gene has CDR1 SEHNR and CDR2 FQNEAQ (reference sequence). This CDR3 is built from 12 residues. Here the CDR3 reads CASSLGANEQFF. The CDR3 DNA reads TGTGCCAGCAGCTTAGGAGCGAATGAGCAGTTCTTC.